This TCR beta chain was retrieved from a study of cytomegalovirus exposure and HLA in healthy donors. PCR was performed using 60 Vbeta and 13 Jbeta primers. The method was immunoSEQ multiplex PCR; TCRdb's version includes in-frame clones alone and lacks a portion of them. The sample carries about 82,000 clones, 65% to 85% recorded once. Findings and limits, study-wide: In a later analysis, DRB1 alleles had the most associated TCRs; HLA-C alleles the fewest. Later analysis revealed greater clonal expansion in HLA-associated TCR beta chains than in equally common others. An analysis that came later showed most CMV-associated TCR beta chains appearing HLA-restricted. An Asian-associated ancestry cluster reportedly showed fewer N-insertions than the roughly 700-donor mean in a later analysis.

Comments on this clone: The antigen remains undetermined.

The receptor was isolated from a man between 45 and 60 years old in good health and CMV-seronegative. The sample comprised PBMCs.

CDR3 nucleotide sequence: TGTGCCAGCTCACCACCGTCCGTCCCCGATGAGCAGTTCTTC. This sequence encodes CASSPPSVPDEQFF. The J gene is TRBJ2-1, the V gene TRBV18, with unresolved D. With 0 bases removed from V and 8 bases from J, the gap between germline ends came to 11 bases. The length of the CDR3 is 14 residues. The germline gives CDR1 KGHSH, CDR2 LQKENI.